The rows below give T cell receptor beta chains drawn from one sample of a study of shared clonotypes between healthy human individuals. Some clones are missing from TCRdb's copy, which holds only in-frame ones; the method was immunoSEQ multiplex PCR. The sample has over a million clones, about four fifths seen once. Sequencing was done on a sample of memory CD4+ T cells from PBMCs. The receptors stem from a man aged 18 to 29 in good health. Some clones in this sample may be carry-over from other donors' samples. CDR3s include the opening cysteine and the closing phenylalanine or tryptophan. A D gene is named only where the DNA matches it firmly. A row's size may be missing; if present it is once, few, many or a size class.

J,V,size,D,DNA,CDR3
TRBJ2-7,TRBV12-5,.,TRBD1,TGTGCTAGTGGTCCTATTTTGGACAGGACCAACGAGCAGTACTTC,CASGPILDRTNEQYF
TRBJ2-1,TRBV5-1,.,.,TGCGCCAGCAGCTTTATCGGGGGCGATGAGCAGTTCTTC,CASSFIGGDEQFF
TRBJ2-3,TRBV14,.,TRBD2,TGTGCCAGCAGCCAATGGTTAGCGGGGGCCCACACAGATACGCAGTATTTT,CASSQWLAGAHTDTQYF
TRBJ2-3,TRBV19,.,.,TGTGCCAGTAGTATTCAGCGGATGGCGGGAGATACGCAGTATTTT,CASSIQRMAGDTQYF
TRBJ2-3,TRBV29-1,.,TRBD2,TGCAGCGTTGGGACTAGCGGGAACACAGATACGCAGTATTTT,CSVGTSGNTDTQYF
TRBJ1-3,TRBV30,.,TRBD1,TGTGCCTGGGACAGGGGCTCTGGAAACACCATATATTTT,CAWDRGSGNTIYF
TRBJ2-7,TRBV30,once,.,TGTGCCTGGAGTAGGAGGGGGGACGAGCAGTACTTC,CAWSRRGDEQYF
TRBJ1-2,TRBV4-3,.,TRBD1,TGCGCCAGCAGCCAAAACTCCGGACAGGGGGTTGGCTACACCTTC,CASSQNSGQGVGYTF
TRBJ1-2,TRBV4-1,.,TRBD1,TGCGCCAGCAGCCCCCAGGGACAGGGGGAGGACTATGGCTACACCTTC,CASSPQGQGEDYGYTF
TRBJ1-5,TRBV5-1,.,.,TGCGCCAGCAGCTTGGGTCCTTCCGGGATAGGTCAGCCCCAGCATTTT,CASSLGPSGIGQPQHF
TRBJ1-2,TRBV2,.,.,TGTGCCAGCAGTGAGGAATCCGCTCATCCGAAGAAAGGCTACACCTTC,CASSEESAHPKKGYTF
TRBJ1-1,TRBV18,.,.,TGTGCCAGCTCACTAGGGGTGGCGAACACTGAAGCTTTCTTT,CASSLGVANTEAFF
TRBJ1-2,TRBV7-9,.,TRBD1,TGTGCCAGCAGCCTCAGGACAGGGGCTGGGCCCTATGGCTACACCTTC,CASSLRTGAGPYGYTF
TRBJ2-5,TRBV28,.,.,TGTGCCAGCAGCCCCATGTTGGAGACCCAGTACTTC,CASSPMLETQYF
TRBJ2-3,TRBV4-2,once,.,TGTGCCAGCAGCCCCGGGGACATTCGCCGGGGAGATACGCAGTATTTT,CASSPGDIRRGDTQYF
TRBJ1-4,TRBV6-6,.,.,TGTGCCAGCAGTCCGCCGAAGCCTTCCGGTTTTGAAAAACTGTTTTTT,CASSPPKPSGFEKLFF
TRBJ1-1,TRBV11-2,.,.,TGTGCCAGCAGCTCCCTCCCTTGGGGGGGCTTCTCCCTGAACACTGAAGCTTTCTTT,CASSSLPWGGFSLNTEAFF
TRBJ1-4,TRBV25-1,.,.,TGTGCCAGCAGTCCGCAGGCTGGACAGCTGAAATTTAATGAAAAACTGTTTTTT,CASSPQAGQLKFNEKLFF
TRBJ1-5,TRBV6-1,few,TRBD1,TGTGCCAGCCAACCCGTAAAGGGGGCTCAGCCCCAGCATTTT,CASQPVKGAQPQHF
TRBJ1-5,TRBV28,.,TRBD1,TGTGCCAGCAGTTACAGGGGGAGGAGCAATCAGCCCCAGCATTTT,CASSYRGRSNQPQHF
TRBJ2-1,TRBV6-1,.,TRBD1,TGTGCCAGCAGTGCCCGGGACAGGGGAGGGAATGAGCAGTTCTTC,CASSARDRGGNEQFF
TRBJ2-7,TRBV18,.,TRBD2,TGTGCCAGCTCACCGACTAGCGGGCACTCCTACGAGCAGTACTTC,CASSPTSGHSYEQYF